One T cell receptor (beta chain) is described in this entry. What it binds is not known. Only healthy Caucasians were enrolled as donors. This record belongs to a study of identical twins. General study points: Abundant beta clonotypes from cord blood had fewer insertions, unlike memory repertoires, which showed none. Modeled out-of-frame TCR alpha sharing in monozygotic twins fell below observed levels.

Template switching (which added a universal primer site) was used, and cDNA carried unique molecular identifiers. TCRdb reprocessed the 5' RACE reads with MiXCR, giving one entry per CDR3 protein. The sample has around 530,000 distinct CDR3 sequences; over 12% are singletons. Trimming pared 5 bases from V and 4 bases from J, leaving 12 bases between. CDR1 is LNHDA, CDR2 SQIVND, per germline (reference sequence). This CDR3 is built from 13 residues. These same records also appear under a second study, on yellow fever vaccine responses in identical twins.

The receptor comes from a woman aged 18-30 years in good health. Sequencing used CD4+ T cells sorted from blood. V usage is TRBV19 and J usage is TRBJ2-7; no firm D call. Written as DNA, the CDR3 is TGTGCCAGTAGTGACGCGACACCTTACGAGCAGTACTTC. This gives the protein CASSDATPYEQYF.